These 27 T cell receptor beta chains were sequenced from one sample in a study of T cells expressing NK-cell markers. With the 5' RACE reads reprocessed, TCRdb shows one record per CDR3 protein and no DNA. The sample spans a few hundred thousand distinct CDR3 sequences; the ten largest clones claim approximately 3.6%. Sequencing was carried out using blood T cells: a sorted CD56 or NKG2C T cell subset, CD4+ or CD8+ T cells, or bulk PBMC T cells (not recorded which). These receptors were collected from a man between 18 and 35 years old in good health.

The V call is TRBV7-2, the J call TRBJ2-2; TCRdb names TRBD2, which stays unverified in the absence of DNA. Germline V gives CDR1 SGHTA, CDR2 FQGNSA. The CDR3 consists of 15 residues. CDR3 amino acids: CASSHITRDTGELFF.

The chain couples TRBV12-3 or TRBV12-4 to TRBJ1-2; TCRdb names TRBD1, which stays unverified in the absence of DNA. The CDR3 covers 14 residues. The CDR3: CASTLGGGYKGYTF.

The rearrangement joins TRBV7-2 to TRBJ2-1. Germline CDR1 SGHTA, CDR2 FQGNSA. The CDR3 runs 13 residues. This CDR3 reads CASSLGPINEQFF. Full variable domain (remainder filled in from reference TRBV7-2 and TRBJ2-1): GAGVSQSPSNKVTEKGKDVELRCDPISGHTALYWYRQSLGQGLEFLIYFQGNSAPDKSGLPSDRFSAERTGGSVSTLTIQRTQQEDSAVYLCASSLGPINEQFFGPGTRLTVL.

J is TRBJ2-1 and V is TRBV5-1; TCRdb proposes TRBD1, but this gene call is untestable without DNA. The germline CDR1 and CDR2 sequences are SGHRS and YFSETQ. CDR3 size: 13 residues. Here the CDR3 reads CASSEERANEQFF.

The CDR3 here is CSVDAVETGYTF. This chain links TRBV29-1 with TRBJ1-2. This CDR3 is 12 amino acids long. Germline V gives CDR1 SQVTM, CDR2 ANQGSEA.

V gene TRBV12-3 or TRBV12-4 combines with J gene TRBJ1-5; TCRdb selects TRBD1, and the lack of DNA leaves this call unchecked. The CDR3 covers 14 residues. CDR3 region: CASSLPGLSQPQHF.

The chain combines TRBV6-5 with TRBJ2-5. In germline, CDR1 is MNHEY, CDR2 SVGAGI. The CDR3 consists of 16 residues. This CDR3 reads CASSSLSQWRQETQYF.

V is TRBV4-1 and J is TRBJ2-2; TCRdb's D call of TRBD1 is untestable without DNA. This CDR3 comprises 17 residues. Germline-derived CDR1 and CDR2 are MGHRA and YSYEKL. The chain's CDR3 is CASSQRGTGDNTGELFF.

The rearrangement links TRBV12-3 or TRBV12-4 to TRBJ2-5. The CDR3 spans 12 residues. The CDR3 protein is CASSLVEETQYF.

The CDR3 loop is CATSDRAWGLETQYF. The chain recombines TRBV24-1 with TRBJ2-5; TCRdb picks TRBD1, but there is no DNA to check that call. The CDR3 totals 15 residues. CDR1 and CDR2 (germline): KGHDR, SFDVKD.

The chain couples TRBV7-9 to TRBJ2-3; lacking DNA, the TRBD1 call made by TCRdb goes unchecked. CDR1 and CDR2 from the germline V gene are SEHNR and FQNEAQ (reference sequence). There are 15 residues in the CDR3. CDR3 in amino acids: CASSLDDRSTDTQYF.

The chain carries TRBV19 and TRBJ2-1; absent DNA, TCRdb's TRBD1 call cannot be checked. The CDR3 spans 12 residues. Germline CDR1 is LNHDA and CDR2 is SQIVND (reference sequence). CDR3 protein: CASSFRDGEQFF.

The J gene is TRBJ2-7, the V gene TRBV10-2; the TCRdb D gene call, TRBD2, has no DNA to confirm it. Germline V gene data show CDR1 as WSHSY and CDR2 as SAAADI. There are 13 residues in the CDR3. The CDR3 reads CATASGLSYEQYF.

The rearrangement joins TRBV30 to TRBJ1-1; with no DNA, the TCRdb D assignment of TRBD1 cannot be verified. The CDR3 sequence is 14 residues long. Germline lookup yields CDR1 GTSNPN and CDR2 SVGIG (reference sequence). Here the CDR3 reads CAWSAGTGGTEAFF.

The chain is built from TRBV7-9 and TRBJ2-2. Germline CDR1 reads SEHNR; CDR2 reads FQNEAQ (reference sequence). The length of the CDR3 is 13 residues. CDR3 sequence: CASPLENTGELFF.

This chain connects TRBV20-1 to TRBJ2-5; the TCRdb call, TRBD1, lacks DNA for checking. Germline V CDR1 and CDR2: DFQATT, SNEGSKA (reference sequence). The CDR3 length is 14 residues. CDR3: CSADREDFQETQYF.

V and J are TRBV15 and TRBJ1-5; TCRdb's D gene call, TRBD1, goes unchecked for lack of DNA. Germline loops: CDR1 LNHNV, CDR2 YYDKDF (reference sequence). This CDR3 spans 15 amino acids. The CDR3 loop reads CATSRSRTDEQPQHF.

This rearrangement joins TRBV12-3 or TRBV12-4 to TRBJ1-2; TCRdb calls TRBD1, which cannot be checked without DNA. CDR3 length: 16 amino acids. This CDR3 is CASRPSSVDRNYGYTF.

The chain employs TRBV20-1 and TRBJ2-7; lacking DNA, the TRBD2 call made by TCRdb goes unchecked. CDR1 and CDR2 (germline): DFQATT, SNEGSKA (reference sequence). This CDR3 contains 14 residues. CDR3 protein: CSMTVLERAYEQYF.

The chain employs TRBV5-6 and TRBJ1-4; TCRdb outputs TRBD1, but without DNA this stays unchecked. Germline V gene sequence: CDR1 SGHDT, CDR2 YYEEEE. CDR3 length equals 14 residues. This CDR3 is CASSFWTPGEKLFF. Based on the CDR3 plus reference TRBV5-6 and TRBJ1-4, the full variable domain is DAGVTQSPTHLIKTRGQQVTLRCSPKSGHDTVSWYQQALGQGPQFIFQYYEEEERQRGNFPDRFSGHQFPNYSSELNVNALLLGDSALYLCASSFWTPGEKLFFGSGTQLSVL.

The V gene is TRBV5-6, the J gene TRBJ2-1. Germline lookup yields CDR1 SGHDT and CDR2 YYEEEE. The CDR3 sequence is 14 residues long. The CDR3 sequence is CASSLGDPTDEQFF. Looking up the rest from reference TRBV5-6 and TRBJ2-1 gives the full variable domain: DAGVTQSPTHLIKTRGQQVTLRCSPKSGHDTVSWYQQALGQGPQFIFQYYEEEERQRGNFPDRFSGHQFPNYSSELNVNALLLGDSALYLCASSLGDPTDEQFFGPGTRLTVL.

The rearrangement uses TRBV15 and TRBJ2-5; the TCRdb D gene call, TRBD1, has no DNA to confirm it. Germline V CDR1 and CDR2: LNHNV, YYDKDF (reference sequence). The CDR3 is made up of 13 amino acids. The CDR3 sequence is CATRGTGGETQYF.

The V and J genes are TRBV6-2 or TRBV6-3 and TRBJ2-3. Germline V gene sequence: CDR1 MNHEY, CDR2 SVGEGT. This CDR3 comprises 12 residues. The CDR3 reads CASSRFTDTQYF.

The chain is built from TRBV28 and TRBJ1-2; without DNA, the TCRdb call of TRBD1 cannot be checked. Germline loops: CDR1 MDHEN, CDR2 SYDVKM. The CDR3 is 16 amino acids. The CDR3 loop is CASSPYRDLGTHGYTF.

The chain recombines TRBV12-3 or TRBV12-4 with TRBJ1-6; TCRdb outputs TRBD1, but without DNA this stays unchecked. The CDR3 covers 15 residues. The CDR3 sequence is CASSLGAVYNSPLHF.

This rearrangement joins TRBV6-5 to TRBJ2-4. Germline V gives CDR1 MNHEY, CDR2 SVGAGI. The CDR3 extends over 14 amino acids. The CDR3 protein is CASSLTSLENIQYF.

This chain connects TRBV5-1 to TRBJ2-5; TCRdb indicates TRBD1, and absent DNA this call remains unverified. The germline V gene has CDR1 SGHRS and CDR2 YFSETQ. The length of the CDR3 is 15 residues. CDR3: CASSLGSGTQETQYF.